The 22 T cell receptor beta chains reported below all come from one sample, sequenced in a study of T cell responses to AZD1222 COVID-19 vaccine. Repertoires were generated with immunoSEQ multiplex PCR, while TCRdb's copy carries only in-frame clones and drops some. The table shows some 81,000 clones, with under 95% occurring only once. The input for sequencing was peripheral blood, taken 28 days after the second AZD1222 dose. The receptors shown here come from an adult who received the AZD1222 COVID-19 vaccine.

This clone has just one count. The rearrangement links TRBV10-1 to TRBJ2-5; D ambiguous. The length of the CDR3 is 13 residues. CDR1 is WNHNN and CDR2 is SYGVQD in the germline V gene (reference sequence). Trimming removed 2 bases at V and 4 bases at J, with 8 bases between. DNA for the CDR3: TGCGCCAGCAGTGAGGGACCGAGAGAGACCCAGTACTTC. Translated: CASSEGPRETQYF.

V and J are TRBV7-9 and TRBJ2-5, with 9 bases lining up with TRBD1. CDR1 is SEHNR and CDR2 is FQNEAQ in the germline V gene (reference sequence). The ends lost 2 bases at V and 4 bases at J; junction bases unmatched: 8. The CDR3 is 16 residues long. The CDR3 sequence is CASSLWVTGGGETQYF. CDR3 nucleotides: TGTGCCAGCAGCTTATGGGTGACAGGGGGTGGAGAGACCCAGTACTTC.

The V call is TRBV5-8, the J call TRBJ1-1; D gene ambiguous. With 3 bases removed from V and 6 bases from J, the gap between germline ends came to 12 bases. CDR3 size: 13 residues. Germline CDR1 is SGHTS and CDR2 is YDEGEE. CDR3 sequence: CASSSARRAEAFF. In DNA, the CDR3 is TGTGCCAGCAGCTCAGCACGACGGGCTGAAGCTTTCTTT.

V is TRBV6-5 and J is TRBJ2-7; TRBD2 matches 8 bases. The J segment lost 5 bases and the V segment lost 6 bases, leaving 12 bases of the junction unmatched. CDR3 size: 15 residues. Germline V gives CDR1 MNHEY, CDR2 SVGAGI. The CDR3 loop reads CASSRGGHGSHEQYF. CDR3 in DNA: TGTGCCAGCAGCCGGGGGGGTCACGGTTCTCACGAGCAGTACTTC.

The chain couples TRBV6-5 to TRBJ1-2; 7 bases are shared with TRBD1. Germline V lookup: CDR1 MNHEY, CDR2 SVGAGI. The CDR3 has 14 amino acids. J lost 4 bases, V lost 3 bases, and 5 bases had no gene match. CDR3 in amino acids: CASSYSKGAYGYTF. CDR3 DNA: TGTGCCAGCAGTTATAGTAAGGGGGCCTATGGCTACACCTTC.

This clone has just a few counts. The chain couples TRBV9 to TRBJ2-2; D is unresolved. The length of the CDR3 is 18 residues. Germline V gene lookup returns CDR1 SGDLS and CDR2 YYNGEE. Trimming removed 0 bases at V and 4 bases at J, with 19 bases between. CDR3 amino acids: CASSVAFGDAASTGELFF. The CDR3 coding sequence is TGTGCCAGCAGCGTAGCGTTCGGAGACGCAGCGAGCACCGGGGAGCTGTTTTTT.

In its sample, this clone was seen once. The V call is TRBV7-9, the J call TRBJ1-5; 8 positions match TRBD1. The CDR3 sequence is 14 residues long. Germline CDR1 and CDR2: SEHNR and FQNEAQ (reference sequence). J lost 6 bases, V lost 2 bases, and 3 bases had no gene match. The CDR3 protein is CASSLQGATQPQHF. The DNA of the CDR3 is TGTGCCAGCAGCTTACAGGGGGCGACTCAGCCCCAGCATTTT.

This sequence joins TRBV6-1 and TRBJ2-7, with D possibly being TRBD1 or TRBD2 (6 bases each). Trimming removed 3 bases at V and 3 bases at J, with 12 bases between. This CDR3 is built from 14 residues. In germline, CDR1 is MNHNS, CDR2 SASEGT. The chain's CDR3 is CASSDPGAVYEQYF. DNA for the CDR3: TGTGCCAGCAGTGACCCGGGGGCCGTCTACGAGCAGTACTTC.

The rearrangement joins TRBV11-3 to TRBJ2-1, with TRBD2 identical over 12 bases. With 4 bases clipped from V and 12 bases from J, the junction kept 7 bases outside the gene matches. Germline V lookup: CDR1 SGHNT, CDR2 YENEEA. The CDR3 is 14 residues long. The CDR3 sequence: CASSSSSGGAPQFF. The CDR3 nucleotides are TGTGCCAGCAGCTCCTCTAGCGGGGGGGCCCCGCAGTTCTTC.

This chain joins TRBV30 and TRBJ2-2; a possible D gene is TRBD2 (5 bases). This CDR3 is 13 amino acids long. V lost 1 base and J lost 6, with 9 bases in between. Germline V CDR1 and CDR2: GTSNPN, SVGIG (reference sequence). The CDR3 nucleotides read TGTGCCTGGAGTGGTATGGGAGCCGGGGAGCTGTTTTTT. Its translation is CAWSGMGAGELFF. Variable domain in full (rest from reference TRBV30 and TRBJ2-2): SQTIHQWPATLVQPVGSPLSLECTVEGTSNPNLYWYRQAAGRGLQLLFYSVGIGQISSEVPQNLSASRPQDRQFILSSKKLLLSDSGFYLCAWSGMGAGELFFGEGSRLTVL.

This chain's CDR3 is CASSPRQGRTEAFF. In DNA, the CDR3 is TGTGCCAGCAGTCCGCGACAGGGCCGCACTGAAGCTTTCTTT. This sequence joins TRBV6-5 and TRBJ1-1; 7 bases line up with TRBD1. This CDR3 has 14 residues. Germline values: CDR1 MNHEY, CDR2 SVGAGI. Trimming at V came to 5 bases and at J to 4 bases, leaving 7 bases not matched to a gene.

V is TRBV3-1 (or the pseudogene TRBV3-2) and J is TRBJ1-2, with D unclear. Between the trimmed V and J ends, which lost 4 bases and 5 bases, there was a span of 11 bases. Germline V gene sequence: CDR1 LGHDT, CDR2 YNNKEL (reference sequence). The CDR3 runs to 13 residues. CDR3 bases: TGTGCCAGCAGCCCTCTACTACTATATGGCTACACCTTC. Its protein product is CASSPLLLYGYTF.

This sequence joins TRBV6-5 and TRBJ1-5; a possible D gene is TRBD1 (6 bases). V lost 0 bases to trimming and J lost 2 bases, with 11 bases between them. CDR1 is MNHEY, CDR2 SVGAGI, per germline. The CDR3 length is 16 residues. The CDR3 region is CASSYSSRGGNQPQHF. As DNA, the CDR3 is TGTGCCAGCAGTTACTCGAGCAGGGGTGGCAATCAGCCCCAGCATTTT.

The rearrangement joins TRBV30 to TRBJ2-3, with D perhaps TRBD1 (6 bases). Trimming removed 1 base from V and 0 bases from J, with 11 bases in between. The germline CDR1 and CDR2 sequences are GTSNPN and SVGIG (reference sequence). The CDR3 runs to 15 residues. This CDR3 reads CAWSANRVSTDTQYF. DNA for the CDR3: TGTGCCTGGAGTGCAAACAGGGTGAGCACAGATACGCAGTATTTT. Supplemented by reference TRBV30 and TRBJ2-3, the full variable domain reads SQTIHQWPATLVQPVGSPLSLECTVEGTSNPNLYWYRQAAGRGLQLLFYSVGIGQISSEVPQNLSASRPQDRQFILSSKKLLLSDSGFYLCAWSANRVSTDTQYFGPGTRLTVL.

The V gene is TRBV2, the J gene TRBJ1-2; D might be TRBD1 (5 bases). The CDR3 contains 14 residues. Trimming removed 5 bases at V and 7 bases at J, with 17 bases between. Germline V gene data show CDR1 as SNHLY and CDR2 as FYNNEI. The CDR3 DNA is TGTGCCAGCAGTCTCCTACCGGGACTCGGTGGCTACACCTTC. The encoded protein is CASSLLPGLGGYTF.

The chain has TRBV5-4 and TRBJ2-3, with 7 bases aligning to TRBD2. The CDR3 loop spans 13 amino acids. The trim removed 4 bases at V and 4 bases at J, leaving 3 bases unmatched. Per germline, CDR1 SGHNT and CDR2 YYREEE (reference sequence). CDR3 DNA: TGTGCCAGCAGCCTGACTAGCCCAGATACGCAGTATTTT. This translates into CASSLTSPDTQYF.

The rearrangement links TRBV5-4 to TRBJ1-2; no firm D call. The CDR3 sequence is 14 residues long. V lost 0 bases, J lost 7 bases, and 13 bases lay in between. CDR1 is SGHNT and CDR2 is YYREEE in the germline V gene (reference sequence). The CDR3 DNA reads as TGTGCCAGCAGCTTGGTCAGAGACTATGGTGGCTACACCTTC. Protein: CASSLVRDYGGYTF. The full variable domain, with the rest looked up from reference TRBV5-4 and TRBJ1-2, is ETGVTQSPTHLIKTRGQQVTLRCSSQSGHNTVSWYQQALGQGPQFIFQYYREEENGRGNFPPRFSGLQFPNYSSELNVNALELDDSALYLCASSLVRDYGGYTFGSGTRLTVV.

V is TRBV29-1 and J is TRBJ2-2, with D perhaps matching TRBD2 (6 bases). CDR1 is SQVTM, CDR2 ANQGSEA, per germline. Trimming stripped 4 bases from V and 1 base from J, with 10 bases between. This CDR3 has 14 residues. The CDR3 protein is CSVGAGRNTGELFF. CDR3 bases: TGCAGCGTTGGTGCGGGGAGGAACACCGGGGAGCTGTTTTTT.

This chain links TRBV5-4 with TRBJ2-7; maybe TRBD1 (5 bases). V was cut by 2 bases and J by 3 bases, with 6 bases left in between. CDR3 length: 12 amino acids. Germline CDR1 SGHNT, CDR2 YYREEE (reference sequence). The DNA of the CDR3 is TGTGCCAGCAGCTTTACAGGCTACGAGCAGTACTTC. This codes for CASSFTGYEQYF.

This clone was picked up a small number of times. CDR3 DNA sequence: TGCGCCAGCAGCCAAGACCGGACAGGGGGCTACGAGCAGTACTTC. This translates into CASSQDRTGGYEQYF. The chain links TRBV4-1 to TRBJ2-7; 10 bases are shared with TRBD1. The ends lost 0 bases at V and 3 bases at J; junction bases unmatched: 2. Germline CDR1 MGHRA, CDR2 YSYEKL. The CDR3 is 15 amino acids.

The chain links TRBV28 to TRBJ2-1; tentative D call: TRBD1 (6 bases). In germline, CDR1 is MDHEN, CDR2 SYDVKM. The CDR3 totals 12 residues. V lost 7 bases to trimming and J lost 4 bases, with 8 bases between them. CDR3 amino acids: CASNTGYNEQFF. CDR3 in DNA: TGTGCCAGCAATACAGGGTACAATGAGCAGTTCTTC.

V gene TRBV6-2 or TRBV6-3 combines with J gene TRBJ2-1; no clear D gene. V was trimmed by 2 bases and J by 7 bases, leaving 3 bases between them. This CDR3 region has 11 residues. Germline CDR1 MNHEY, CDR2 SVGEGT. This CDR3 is CASSYRNEQFF. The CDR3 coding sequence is TGTGCCAGCAGTTACAGGAATGAGCAGTTCTTC.